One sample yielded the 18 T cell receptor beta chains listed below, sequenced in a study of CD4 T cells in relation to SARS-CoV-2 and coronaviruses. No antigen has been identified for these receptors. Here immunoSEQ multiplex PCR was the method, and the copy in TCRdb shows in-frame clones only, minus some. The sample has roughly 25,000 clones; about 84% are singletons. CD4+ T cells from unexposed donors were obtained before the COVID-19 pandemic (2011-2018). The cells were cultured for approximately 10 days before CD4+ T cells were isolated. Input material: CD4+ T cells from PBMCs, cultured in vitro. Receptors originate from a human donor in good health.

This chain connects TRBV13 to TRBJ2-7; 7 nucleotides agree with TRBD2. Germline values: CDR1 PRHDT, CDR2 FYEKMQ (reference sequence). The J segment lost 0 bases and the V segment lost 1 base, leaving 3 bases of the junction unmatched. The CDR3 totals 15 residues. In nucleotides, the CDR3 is TGTGCCAGCAGCTTAGCGGGAGGCCTCTCCTACGAGCAGTACTTC. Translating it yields CASSLAGGLSYEQYF. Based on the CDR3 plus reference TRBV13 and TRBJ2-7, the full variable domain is AAGVIQSPRHLIKEKRETATLKCYPIPRHDTVYWYQQGPGQDPQFLISFYEKMQSDKGSIPDRFSAQQFSDYHSELNMSSLELGDSALYFCASSLAGGLSYEQYFGPGTRLTVT.

The CDR3 nucleotides read TGTGCCAGCAGCCCCGGACTAGCGGGGGGTGATACGCAGTATTTT. It specifies CASSPGLAGGDTQYF. The V call is TRBV6-5, the J call TRBJ2-3; 14 bases fit TRBD2. Losses at the gene ends were 6 bases for V and 6 bases for J; bases not matched to a gene: 5. The CDR3 is made up of 15 amino acids. CDR1 is MNHEY, CDR2 SVGAGI, per germline.

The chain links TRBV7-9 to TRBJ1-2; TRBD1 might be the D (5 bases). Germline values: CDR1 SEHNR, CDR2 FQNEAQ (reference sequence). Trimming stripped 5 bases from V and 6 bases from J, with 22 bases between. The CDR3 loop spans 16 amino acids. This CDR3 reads CASSLHGAGARNGYTF. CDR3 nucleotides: TGTGCCAGCAGCCTACATGGGGCAGGAGCTAGGAATGGCTACACCTTC. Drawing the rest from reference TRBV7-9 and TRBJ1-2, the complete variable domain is DTGVSQNPRHKITKRGQNVTFRCDPISEHNRLYWYRQTLGQGPEFLTYFQNEAQLEKSRLLSDRFSAERPKGSFSTLEIQRTEQGDSAMYLCASSLHGAGARNGYTFGSGTRLTVV.

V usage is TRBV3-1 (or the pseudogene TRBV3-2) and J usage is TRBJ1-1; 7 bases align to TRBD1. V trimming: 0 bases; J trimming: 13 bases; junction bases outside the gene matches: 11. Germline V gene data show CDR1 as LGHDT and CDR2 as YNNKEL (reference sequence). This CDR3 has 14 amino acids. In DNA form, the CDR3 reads TGTGCCAGCAGCCAAGAGACAGGGCCACCCGTCGATTTCTTT. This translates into CASSQETGPPVDFF.

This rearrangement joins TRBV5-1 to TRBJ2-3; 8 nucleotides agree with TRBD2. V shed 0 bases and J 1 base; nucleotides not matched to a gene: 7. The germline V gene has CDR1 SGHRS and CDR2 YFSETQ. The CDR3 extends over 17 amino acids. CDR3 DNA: TGCGCCAGCAGCTTGGTCAGCGGGGGAACCGGCACAGATACGCAGTATTTT. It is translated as CASSLVSGGTGTDTQYF. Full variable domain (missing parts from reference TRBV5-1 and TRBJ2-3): KAGVTQTPRYLIKTRGQQVTLSCSPISGHRSVSWYQQTPGQGLQFLFEYFSETQRNKGNFPGRFSGRQFSNSRSEMNVSTLELGDSALYLCASSLVSGGTGTDTQYFGPGTRLTVL.

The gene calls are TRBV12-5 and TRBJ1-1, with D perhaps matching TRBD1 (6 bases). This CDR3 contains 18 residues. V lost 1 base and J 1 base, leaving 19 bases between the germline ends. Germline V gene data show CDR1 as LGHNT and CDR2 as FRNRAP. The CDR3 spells CASGLAPIGRGTNTEAFF. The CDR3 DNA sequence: TGTGCTAGTGGTTTGGCCCCCATTGGCAGGGGAACGAACACTGAAGCTTTCTTT.

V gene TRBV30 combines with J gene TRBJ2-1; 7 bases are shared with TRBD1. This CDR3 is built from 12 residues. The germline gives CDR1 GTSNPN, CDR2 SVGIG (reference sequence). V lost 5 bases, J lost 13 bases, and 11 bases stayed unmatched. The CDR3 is CAWGGQARYQFF. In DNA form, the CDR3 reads TGTGCCTGGGGTGGACAGGCCCGTTACCAGTTCTTC.

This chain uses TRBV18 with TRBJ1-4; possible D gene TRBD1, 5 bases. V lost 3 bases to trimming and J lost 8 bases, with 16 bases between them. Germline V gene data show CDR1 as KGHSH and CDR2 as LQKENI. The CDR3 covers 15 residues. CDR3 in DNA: TGTGCCAGCTCACCCGGAGGAGGGGTTCGAGAAAAACTGTTTTTT. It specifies CASSPGGGVREKLFF.

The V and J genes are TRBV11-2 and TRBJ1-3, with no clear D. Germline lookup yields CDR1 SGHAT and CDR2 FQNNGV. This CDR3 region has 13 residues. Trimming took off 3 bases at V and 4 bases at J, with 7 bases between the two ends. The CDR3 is CASSFLQGNTIYF. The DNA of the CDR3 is TGTGCCAGCAGCTTCTTACAGGGAAACACCATATATTTT.

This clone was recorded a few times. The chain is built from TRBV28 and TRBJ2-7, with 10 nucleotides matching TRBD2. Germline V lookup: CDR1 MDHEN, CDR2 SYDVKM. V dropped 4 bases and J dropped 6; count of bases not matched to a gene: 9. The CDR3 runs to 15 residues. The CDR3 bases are TGTGCCAGCAGTTCTTCTAGCGGGAGTCGGGGCGAGCAGTACTTC. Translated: CASSSSSGSRGEQYF.

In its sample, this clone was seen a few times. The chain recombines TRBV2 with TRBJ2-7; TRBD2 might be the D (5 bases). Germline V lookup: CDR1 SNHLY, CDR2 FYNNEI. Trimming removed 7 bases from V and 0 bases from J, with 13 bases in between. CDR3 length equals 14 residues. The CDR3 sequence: CASKVDGSSYEQYF. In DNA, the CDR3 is TGTGCCAGCAAAGTCGATGGGAGCTCCTACGAGCAGTACTTC.

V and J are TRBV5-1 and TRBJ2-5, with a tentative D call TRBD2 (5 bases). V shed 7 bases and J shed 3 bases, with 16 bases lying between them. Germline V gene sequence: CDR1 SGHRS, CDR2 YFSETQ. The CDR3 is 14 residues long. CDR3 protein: CASRDGSSKETQYF. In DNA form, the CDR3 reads TGCGCCAGCCGGGATGGGAGTAGTAAAGAGACCCAGTACTTC. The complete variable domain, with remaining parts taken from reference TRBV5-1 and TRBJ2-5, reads KAGVTQTPRYLIKTRGQQVTLSCSPISGHRSVSWYQQTPGQGLQFLFEYFSETQRNKGNFPGRFSGRQFSNSRSEMNVSTLELGDSALYLCASRDGSSKETQYFGPGTRLLVL.

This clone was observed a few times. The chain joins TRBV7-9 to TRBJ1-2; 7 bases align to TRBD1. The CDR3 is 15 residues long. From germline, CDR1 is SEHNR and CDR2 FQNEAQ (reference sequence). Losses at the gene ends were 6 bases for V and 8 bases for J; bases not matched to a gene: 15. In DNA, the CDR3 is TGTGCCAGCAGGGGCTCAGGGGGTCGGATCGGAGGCTACACCTTC. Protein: CASRGSGGRIGGYTF.

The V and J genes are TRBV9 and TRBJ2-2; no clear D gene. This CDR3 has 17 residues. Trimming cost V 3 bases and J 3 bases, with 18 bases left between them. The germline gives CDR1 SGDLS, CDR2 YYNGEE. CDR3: CASSALGLVGHTGELFF. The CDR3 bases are TGTGCCAGCAGCGCCTTGGGGTTGGTAGGACACACCGGGGAGCTGTTTTTT.

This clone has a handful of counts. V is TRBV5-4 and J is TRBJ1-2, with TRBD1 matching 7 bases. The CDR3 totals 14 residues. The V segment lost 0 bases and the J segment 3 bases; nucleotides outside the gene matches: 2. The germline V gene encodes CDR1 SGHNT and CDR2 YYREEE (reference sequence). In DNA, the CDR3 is TGTGCCAGCAGCTTGGAAGGGGGCGACTATGGCTACACCTTC. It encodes CASSLEGGDYGYTF.

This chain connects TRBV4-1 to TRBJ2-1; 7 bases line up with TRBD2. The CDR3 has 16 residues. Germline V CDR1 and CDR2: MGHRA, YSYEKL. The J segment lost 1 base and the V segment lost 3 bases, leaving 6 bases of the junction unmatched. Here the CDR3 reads CASSQPSSGSYNEQFF. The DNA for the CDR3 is TGCGCCAGCAGCCAGCCCTCTAGCGGTTCCTACAATGAGCAGTTCTTC.

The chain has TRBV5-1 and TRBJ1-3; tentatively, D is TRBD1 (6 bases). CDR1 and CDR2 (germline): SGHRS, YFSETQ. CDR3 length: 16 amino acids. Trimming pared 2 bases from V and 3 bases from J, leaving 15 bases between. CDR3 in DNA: TGCGCCAGCAGCTTCTTCCCGGGGGCGGTTGGAAACACCATATATTTT. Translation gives CASSFFPGAVGNTIYF.

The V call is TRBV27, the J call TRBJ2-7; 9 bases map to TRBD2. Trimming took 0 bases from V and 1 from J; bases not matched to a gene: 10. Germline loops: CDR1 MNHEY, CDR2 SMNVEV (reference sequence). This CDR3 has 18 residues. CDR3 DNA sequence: TGTGCCAGCAGTTTATCGCCCCCGATGGCGGGAGGGTCCTACGAGCAGTACTTC. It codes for CASSLSPPMAGGSYEQYF.